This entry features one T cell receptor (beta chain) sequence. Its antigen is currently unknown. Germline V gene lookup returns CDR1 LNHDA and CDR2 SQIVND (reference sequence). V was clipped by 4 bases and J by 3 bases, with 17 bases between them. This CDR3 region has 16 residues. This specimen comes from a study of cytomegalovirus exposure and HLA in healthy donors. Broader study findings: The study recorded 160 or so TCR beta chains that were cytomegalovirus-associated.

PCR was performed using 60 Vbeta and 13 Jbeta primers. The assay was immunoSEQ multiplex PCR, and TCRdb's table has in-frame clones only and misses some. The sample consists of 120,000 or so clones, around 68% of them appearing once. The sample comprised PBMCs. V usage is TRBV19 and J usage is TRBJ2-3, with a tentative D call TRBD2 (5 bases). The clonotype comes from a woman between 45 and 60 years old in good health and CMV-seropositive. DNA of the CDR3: TGTGCCAGTAGTACCTCAACTAGTATCTTAACAGATACGCAGTATTTT. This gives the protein CASSTSTSILTDTQYF.